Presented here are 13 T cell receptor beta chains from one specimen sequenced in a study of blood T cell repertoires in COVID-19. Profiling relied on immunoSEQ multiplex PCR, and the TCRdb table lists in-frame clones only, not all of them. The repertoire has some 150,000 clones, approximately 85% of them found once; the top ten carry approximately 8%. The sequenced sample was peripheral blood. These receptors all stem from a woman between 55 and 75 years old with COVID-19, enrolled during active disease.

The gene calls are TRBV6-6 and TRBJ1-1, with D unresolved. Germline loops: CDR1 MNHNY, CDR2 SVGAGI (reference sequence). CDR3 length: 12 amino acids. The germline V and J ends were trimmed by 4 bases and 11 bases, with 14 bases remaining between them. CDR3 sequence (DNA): TGTGCCAGCAGTTCTCGGGAAATGGAGGCTTTCTTT. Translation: CASSSREMEAFF.

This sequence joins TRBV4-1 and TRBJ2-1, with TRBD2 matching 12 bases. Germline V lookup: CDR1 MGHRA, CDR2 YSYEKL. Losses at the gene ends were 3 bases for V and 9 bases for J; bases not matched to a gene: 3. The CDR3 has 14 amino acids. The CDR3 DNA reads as TGCGCCAGCAGCCACATGACTAGCGGGGGTGAGCAGTTCTTC. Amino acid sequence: CASSHMTSGGEQFF.

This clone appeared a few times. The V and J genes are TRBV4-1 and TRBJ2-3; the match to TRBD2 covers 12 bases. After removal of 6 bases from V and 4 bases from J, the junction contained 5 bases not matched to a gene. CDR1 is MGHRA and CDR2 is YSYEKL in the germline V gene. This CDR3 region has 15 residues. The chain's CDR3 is CASRPSGGEADTQYF. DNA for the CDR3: TGCGCCAGCAGACCTAGCGGGGGGGAGGCAGATACGCAGTATTTT.

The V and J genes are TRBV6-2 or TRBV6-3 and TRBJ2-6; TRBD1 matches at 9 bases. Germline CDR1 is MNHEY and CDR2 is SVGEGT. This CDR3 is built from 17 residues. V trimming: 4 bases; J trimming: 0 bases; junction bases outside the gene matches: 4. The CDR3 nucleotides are TGTGCCAGCAGTTCGGACAGGGGAAGCTCTGGGGCCAACGTCCTGACTTTC. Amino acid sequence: CASSSDRGSSGANVLTF.

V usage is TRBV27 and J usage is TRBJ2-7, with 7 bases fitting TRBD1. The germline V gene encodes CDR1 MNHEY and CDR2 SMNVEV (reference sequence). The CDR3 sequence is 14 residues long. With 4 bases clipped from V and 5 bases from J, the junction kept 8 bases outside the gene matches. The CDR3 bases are TGTGCCAGCAGTTCCTCGGACAGGACCCACGAGCAGTACTTC. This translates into CASSSSDRTHEQYF.

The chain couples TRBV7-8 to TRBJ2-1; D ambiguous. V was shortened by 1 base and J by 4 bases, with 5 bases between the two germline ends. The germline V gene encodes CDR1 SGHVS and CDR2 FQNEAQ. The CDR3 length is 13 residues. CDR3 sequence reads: CASSLERYNEQFF. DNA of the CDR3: TGTGCCAGCAGCTTAGAACGGTACAATGAGCAGTTCTTC.

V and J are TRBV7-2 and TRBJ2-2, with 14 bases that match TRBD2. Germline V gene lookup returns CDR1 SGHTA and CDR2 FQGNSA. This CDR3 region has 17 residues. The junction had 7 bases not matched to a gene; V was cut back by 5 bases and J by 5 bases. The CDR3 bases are TGTGCCAGCAGCACCTGGACTAGCGGGGGGCAAACCGGGGAGCTGTTTTTT. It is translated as CASSTWTSGGQTGELFF.

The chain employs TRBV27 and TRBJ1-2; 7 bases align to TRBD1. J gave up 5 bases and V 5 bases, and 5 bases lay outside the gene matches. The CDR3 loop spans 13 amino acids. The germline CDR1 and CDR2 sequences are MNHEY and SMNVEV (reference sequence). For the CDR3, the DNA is TGTGCCAGCAGTCGTACAGGGGATTATGGCTACACCTTC. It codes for CASSRTGDYGYTF.

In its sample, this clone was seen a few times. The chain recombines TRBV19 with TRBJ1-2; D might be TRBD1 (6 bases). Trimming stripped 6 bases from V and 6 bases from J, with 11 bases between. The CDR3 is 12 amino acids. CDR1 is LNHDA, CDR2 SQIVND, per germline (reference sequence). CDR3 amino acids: CASSKQGNGYTF. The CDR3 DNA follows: TGTGCCAGTAGCAAACAGGGTAATGGCTACACCTTC.

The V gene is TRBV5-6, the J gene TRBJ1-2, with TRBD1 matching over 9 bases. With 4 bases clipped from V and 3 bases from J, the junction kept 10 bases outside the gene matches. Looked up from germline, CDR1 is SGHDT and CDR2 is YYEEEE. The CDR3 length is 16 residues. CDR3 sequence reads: CASSAAPGQGHYGYTF. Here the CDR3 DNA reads TGTGCCAGCAGCGCAGCACCGGGACAGGGCCACTATGGCTACACCTTC.

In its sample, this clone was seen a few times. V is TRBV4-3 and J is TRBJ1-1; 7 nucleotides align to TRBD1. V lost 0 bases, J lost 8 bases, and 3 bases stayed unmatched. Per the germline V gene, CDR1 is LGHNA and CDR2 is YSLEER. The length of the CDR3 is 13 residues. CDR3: CASSQDRGFEAFF. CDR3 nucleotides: TGCGCCAGCAGCCAAGACAGGGGGTTCGAAGCTTTCTTT.

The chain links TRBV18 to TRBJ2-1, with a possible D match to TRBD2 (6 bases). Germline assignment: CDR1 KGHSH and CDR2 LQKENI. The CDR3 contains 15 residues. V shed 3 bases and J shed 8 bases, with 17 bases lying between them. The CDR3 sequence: CASSPPSALSYEQFF. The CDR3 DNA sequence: TGTGCCAGCTCACCCCCTAGCGCCCTATCCTATGAGCAGTTCTTC.

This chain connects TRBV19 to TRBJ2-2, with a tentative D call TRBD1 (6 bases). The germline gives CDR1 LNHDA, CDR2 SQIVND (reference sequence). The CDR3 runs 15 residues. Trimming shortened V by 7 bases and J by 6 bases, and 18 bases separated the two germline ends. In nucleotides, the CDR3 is TGTGCCAGTATTCCGATGGGACAAGGAGCCGGGGAGCTGTTTTTT. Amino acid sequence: CASIPMGQGAGELFF.